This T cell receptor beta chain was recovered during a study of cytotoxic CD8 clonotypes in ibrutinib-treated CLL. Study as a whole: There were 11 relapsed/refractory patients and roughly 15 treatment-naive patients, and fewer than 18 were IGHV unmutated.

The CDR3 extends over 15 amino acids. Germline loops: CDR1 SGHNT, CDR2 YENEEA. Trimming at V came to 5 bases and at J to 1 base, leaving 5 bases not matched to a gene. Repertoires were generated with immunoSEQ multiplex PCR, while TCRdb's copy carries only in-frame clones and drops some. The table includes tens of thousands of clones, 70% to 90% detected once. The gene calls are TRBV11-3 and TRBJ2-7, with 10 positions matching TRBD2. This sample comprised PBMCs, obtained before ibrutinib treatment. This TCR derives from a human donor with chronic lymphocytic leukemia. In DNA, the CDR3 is TGTGCCAGCAGCCTAGCGGGAGAGGAATCCTACGAGCAGTACTTC. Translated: CASSLAGEESYEQYF.